This T cell receptor (beta chain) is from a study of blood T cell repertoires in COVID-19 (TCRdb year 2020). About the investigation overall: Samples covering the acute and convalescent phases of COVID-19 were provided by collaborators in the United States, Italy and Spain. The material from the prospective study consisted of cDNA or gDNA derived from T cells, B-cell-depleted T cells, or PBMCs. A de-identified subject ID, COVID-19 status, age in years and sex were almost always included in the sample metadata. Where HLA class I and class II types were available, the types were taken from metadata supplied by the sample provider, not from assay-based typing. The dataset comprised deeply sampled blood TCRbeta repertoires from subjects exposed to, actively infected with, or recovered from COVID-19. The repertoires were made available in a free public database intended to serve as a resource for research on the immune response to SARS-CoV-2. Samples were obtained from the ongoing ImmuneRACE study (first 160 participants) and from 1,200 or so subjects provided by 6 global collaborators.

Whole blood was collected in K2EDTA tubes by collaborating institutions according to the institutions' own protocols. For TCRbeta analysis, collaborators shipped samples in one of three forms: frozen whole blood, isolated PBMCs, or DNA extracted from either of those sample types. CDR1 and CDR2 are drawn from the germline V gene: SGHTA, FQGNSA. Cut back by 5 bases and 3 bases, the V and J ends lie 14 bases apart. The CDR3 runs 14 residues from the cysteine to the phenylalanine. The only DNA kept is the CDR3, 42 bases in frame from the first base. Points on this clone: The antigen this receptor binds is unknown. One base away there is no much larger clone; base qualities are not given.

Paper-wide results and their limitations: The amount of clinical and demographic metadata varied by source and participant and was provided uncurated.

TCRbeta CDR3 regions were amplified from genomic DNA by means of the immunoSEQ Assay, a bias-controlled multiplex PCR. In the authors' own workflow: The number of nucleated cells in each sample was estimated by amplification of reference gene primers within the assay. Sequence reads were collapsed and filtered to measure the absolute abundance of every unique TCRbeta CDR3 rearrangement. For each sample, productive Simpson clonality was calculated by taking the square root of Simpson's diversity index across productive rearrangements. The source is immuneACCESS, and TCRdb retained only in-frame sequences with V and J called. Part of the clones is not carried over; for the studies checked, unresolved V genes explain less than half of this, and the remainder is unexplained. The DNA gave D and trimming, while V, J and clone size come from that table. For this sample the table gives about 670,000 clones, of which about 90% were detected only once. The ten most abundant clones make up about 0.26% of the sample.

The sequence was obtained from a woman in her late teens or twenties with acute or convalescent COVID-19. The chain links TRBV7-2 with TRBJ2-7, with no confident D gene call. Sequenced: peripheral blood. The base sequence is TGTGCCAGCAGCCAAATAGAAAGTTACTACGAGCAGTACTTC. Its translation is CASSQIESYYEQYF.